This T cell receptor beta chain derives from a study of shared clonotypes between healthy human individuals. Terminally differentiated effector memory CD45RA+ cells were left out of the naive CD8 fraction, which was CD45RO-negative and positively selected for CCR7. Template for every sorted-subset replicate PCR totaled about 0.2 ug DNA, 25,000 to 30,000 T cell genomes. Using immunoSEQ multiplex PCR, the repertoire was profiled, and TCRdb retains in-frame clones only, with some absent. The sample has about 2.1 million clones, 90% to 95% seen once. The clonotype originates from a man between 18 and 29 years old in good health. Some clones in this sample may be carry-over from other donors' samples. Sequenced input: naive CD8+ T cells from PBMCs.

DNA of the CDR3: TGTGCCAGCAGCCCGACTAGCGGGCACACCTACGAGCAGTACTTC. Its translation: CASSPTSGHTYEQYF. This chain joins TRBV27 and TRBJ2-7; TRBD2 agrees at 10 bases. The trim removed 6 bases at V and 2 bases at J, leaving 7 bases unmatched. Germline assignment: CDR1 MNHEY and CDR2 SMNVEV (reference sequence). This CDR3 is built from 15 residues.